This T cell receptor (beta chain) was sequenced in a study of CD8 T cells in Susac syndrome (dated by TCRdb to between 2018 and 2021). General notes on the study: Repertoire sequencing was used to test whether CD8+ T cell activation and differentiation in Susac syndrome was antigen driven. Broader findings and caveats from the paper: The TCR sequencing and HLA analysis was acknowledged to have included a relatively small number of individuals.

Reading from cysteine to phenylalanine, the CDR3 counts 14 amino acids. This entry keeps only the CDR3 DNA: 42 bases, framed from base 1. Cut back by 7 bases and 3 bases, the V and J ends lie 16 bases apart. According to the germline V gene, CDR1 reads SQVTM and CDR2 reads ANQGSEA. High-throughput TCR beta sequencing profiled peripheral blood CD8+ and CD4+ T cells from healthy donors, Susac syndrome patients and multiple sclerosis patients. Healthy donors were age- and sex-matched controls. Bulk CD8+ and CD4+ T cells were purified by magnetic negative isolation, whereas CD8+ TEMRA cells were enriched by FACS. Blood was collected in EDTA tubes and processed within 24 hours, with PBMCs isolated through density gradient centrifugation. PBMCs intended for TCR sequencing were frozen in liquid nitrogen and were later thawed in a 37 degrees C water bath. A purity of at least 90% was achieved for sorted or isolated CD4+, CD8+ and CD8+ TEMRA cells.

With regard to this clonotype: The specificity of this receptor is unknown. No base-level quality is on record; no much larger clone is a single base apart.

RNA was extracted using the RNeasy kit, and roughly 0.45 to 1 microgram was reverse transcribed with random hexamers. TCR beta CDR3 regions were amplified with the immunoSEQ multiplex PCR assay covering 54 Vbeta and 13 Jbeta segments. PCR amplification bias was corrected by using a synthetic template baseline for primer optimization and computational correction. The published analysis was carried out like this. Reads were annotated to V, D and J genes according to IMGT and were analyzed with immunoSEQ Analyzer, with only productive sequences retained. Clonality was computed as one minus Shannon entropy normalized by log2 of the number of productive unique sequences. For each patient and control, public and private clones were evaluated within the 100 most prevalent clones. A clone was defined as Susac-specific if it was absent from the healthy and MS cohorts, from over 1,000 published viral clones and from other ImmuneACCESS disease sequences. The raw public reads went through TCRdb reprocessing: fastp at Q25, MiXCR clone calling, in-frame beta chains kept. For every CDR3 protein sequence, its rows merge into one entry that carries the most common genes and DNA. TCRdb's processing, not the authors' own work, is the source of the V and J calls. Recorded for this sample are around 190,000 distinct CDR3 sequences; about 93% of them occurred a single time. The ten largest clones add up to about 0.1% of the sample.

The sequence came from a human donor in good health. The V gene is TRBV29-1 and the J gene is TRBJ1-5; a confident D gene designation cannot be given. Source material: CD4+ T cells from PBMCs. The DNA sequence follows: TGCAGCGCCGCGACCGGGGAGCCCAATCAGCCCCAGCATTTT. This is translated as CSAATGEPNQPQHF.